These T cell receptor beta chains were read from a single sample in a study of blood T cell repertoires in COVID-19. Some clones are missing from TCRdb's copy, which holds only in-frame ones; the method was immunoSEQ multiplex PCR. Among 150,000 to 170,000 clones listed, around 79% were seen once. Sequencing input: peripheral blood. Every receptor here comes from a man older than 75 with acute or convalescent COVID-19. The CDR3 runs from the conserved cysteine through the conserved F or W. A D gene is named only where the DNA matches it firmly.

CDR3 length,J gene,D gene,V gene,CDR3 protein
15,TRBJ2-2,.,TRBV3-1/TRBV3-2,CASSQGVANTGELFF
15,TRBJ2-7,TRBD2,TRBV14,CASSQGLAGAREQYF
13,TRBJ1-2,.,TRBV9,CASSVDGGYGYTF
14,TRBJ1-3,.,TRBV7-2,CASSLEASRNTIYF
15,TRBJ2-2,.,TRBV2,CASSFQGGQAGELFF
14,TRBJ2-1,TRBD2,TRBV11-1,CASSLTSGGDEQFF
15,TRBJ1-2,.,TRBV6-1,CASSERDSALGGYTF
16,TRBJ1-6,TRBD1,TRBV9,CASSVGQGTNNSPLHF
15,TRBJ2-5,.,TRBV29-1,CSVGPRGTAQETQYF
14,TRBJ2-5,.,TRBV15,CATSRDIGEETQYF
12,TRBJ1-2,.,TRBV19,CASSIPGDGYTF
14,TRBJ2-3,.,TRBV5-1,CASSLVSGQDTQYF
17,TRBJ2-3,.,TRBV9,CASSAAGQPVSTDTQYF
16,TRBJ2-5,TRBD2,TRBV11-2,CASILILAGGQATQYF
12,TRBJ2-5,.,TRBV30,CAWDLRGETQYF
15,TRBJ1-1,TRBD1,TRBV3-1/TRBV3-2,CASSQITGTGDSAFF
16,TRBJ2-5,.,TRBV6-5,CASSYSSSKPQETQYF
12,.,.,TRBV29-1,CSVRSFGETQYF
16,TRBJ1-5,TRBD1,TRBV19,CASSIIGQGYNQPQHF
13,TRBJ2-7,.,TRBV6-5,CASSYSTPSEQYF
15,TRBJ1-2,TRBD1,TRBV9,CASSVAQGAADGYTF
14,TRBJ1-1,.,TRBV4-3,CASSQDTGLGEAFF
13,TRBJ1-2,.,TRBV11-2,CASSLDPSYGYTF
11,TRBJ2-4,.,TRBV6-5,CASSPGTLLYF
14,TRBJ1-1,TRBD1,TRBV30,CAWSVTAGGTEAFF
15,TRBJ1-1,.,TRBV7-2,CASSLSAAGGLRAFF
15,TRBJ2-3,TRBD2,TRBV7-6,CASSPLAGGPDTQYF
15,TRBJ2-7,.,TRBV4-3,CASSQTAVGLYEQYF
16,TRBJ2-3,TRBD1,TRBV5-5,CASSSGQGGLADTQYF
13,TRBJ1-1,.,TRBV6-1,CASSEVGFAGAFF
14,TRBJ1-2,TRBD1,TRBV3-1/TRBV3-2,CASRSTGQGGGYTF
17,TRBJ2-7,TRBD2,TRBV9,CASSVGASGGAIAEQYF
13,TRBJ2-5,TRBD1,TRBV7-2,CASTGTAQETQYF
11,TRBJ2-5,.,TRBV19,CASSVLGTQYF
15,TRBJ2-5,.,TRBV19,CASSISFAGQETQYF
15,TRBJ1-1,TRBD1,TRBV7-2,CASSLRGPTGTEAFF
15,TRBJ1-5,.,TRBV2,CASSDPSGGEQPQHF
14,TRBJ1-6,.,TRBV7-9,CASSWDTDNSPLHF
17,TRBJ1-6,TRBD1,TRBV6-2/TRBV6-3,CASSYRDRGIPSLALHF
15,TRBJ1-6,TRBD1,TRBV19,CASSGRDRQNSPLHF
13,TRBJ2-5,.,TRBV7-2,CASSLSNQETQYF
13,TRBJ2-3,.,TRBV14,CASSQGSGNTQYF
14,TRBJ2-3,TRBD2,TRBV24-1,CATGQRGTTDTQYF
14,TRBJ1-3,TRBD1,TRBV11-2,CASRTGGSGNTIYF
13,TRBJ2-7,.,TRBV6-5,CASSSGLYYEQYF
13,TRBJ1-1,.,TRBV11-2,CASSSTQNTEAFF
13,TRBJ2-1,TRBD1,TRBV12-3/TRBV12-4,CASSRAGGSEQFF
13,TRBJ1-5,.,TRBV6-5,CASSSQSNQPQHF
21,TRBJ1-3,TRBD1,TRBV5-1,CASSSGGTVTSLASSGNTIYF